This T cell receptor (beta chain) was profiled in a study of blood T cell repertoires in COVID-19. About the study: The United States, Italy and Spain were the sources of the acute and convalescent COVID-19 samples. T cells, B-cell-depleted T cells, or PBMCs supplied cDNA or gDNA.

This clone was counted only a few times. Germline V gene data show CDR1 as MNHEY and CDR2 as SVGAGI. This CDR3 contains 14 residues. V was pared by 2 bases and J by 5 bases, with 10 bases between. Per the study methods: Reference gene primer amplification gave nucleated cell count estimates. Profiling relied on immunoSEQ multiplex PCR, and the TCRdb table lists in-frame clones only, not all of them. The V and J calls and clone size are taken from that table; D and trimming were inferred from the DNA. The table includes approximately 140,000 clones, roughly 80% detected once. The sample comprised peripheral blood. The source of this sequence is a man between 65 and 85 years old with acute or convalescent COVID-19. The chain carries TRBV6-5 and TRBJ1-5, with a weak D call TRBD1 (5 bases). The CDR3 loop reads CASSYGARDQPQHF. DNA of the CDR3: TGTGCCAGCAGTTACGGGGCACGGGATCAGCCCCAGCATTTT.